These 31 T cell receptor beta chains were sequenced from one sample in a study of blood T cell repertoires in COVID-19. TCRdb's table, derived via immunoSEQ multiplex PCR, lists solely in-frame clones and lacks some. Among about 120,000 clones, about 81% were seen once, and the ten largest hold approximately 18%. Sequencing input: peripheral blood. All receptors derive from a man younger than 40 with COVID-19, enrolled during active disease.

This clone has only a few counts. J is TRBJ2-5 and V is TRBV7-2; no clear D. Germline values: CDR1 SGHTA, CDR2 FQGNSA. Trimming stripped 1 base from V and 4 bases from J, with 10 bases between. This CDR3 has 14 amino acids. CDR3 amino acids: CASSLGSSRETQYF. The CDR3 DNA reads as TGTGCCAGCAGCTTAGGTTCTAGTAGAGAGACCCAGTACTTC.

The V and J genes are TRBV19 and TRBJ1-6; D not certain. Germline lookup yields CDR1 LNHDA and CDR2 SQIVND (reference sequence). This CDR3 comprises 15 residues. Trimming cost V 7 bases and J 3 bases, with 13 bases left between them. The CDR3 here is CASTQPGIYNSPLHF. Here the CDR3 DNA reads TGTGCCAGTACCCAACCCGGGATCTATAATTCACCCCTCCACTTT.

The chain uses TRBV5-1 and TRBJ1-4; 7 bases agree with TRBD1. Germline V gene sequence: CDR1 SGHRS, CDR2 YFSETQ. The V and J ends lost 3 bases and 6 bases, in that order; junction bases with no gene match: 8. The CDR3 contains 15 residues. As DNA, the CDR3 is TGCGCCAGCAGCTCACGACAGGGTGGGGATGAAAAACTGTTTTTT. Residues: CASSSRQGGDEKLFF.

This clone has a single count. The chain recombines TRBV5-1 with TRBJ2-7; tentative D call: TRBD2 (6 bases). The CDR3 is 16 amino acids. V was shortened by 2 bases and J by 0 bases, with 15 bases between the two germline ends. Looked up from germline, CDR1 is SGHRS and CDR2 is YFSETQ. The CDR3 here is CASSFGGAASSYEQYF. In DNA, the CDR3 is TGCGCCAGCAGCTTCGGCGGGGCGGCCAGCTCCTACGAGCAGTACTTC.

This chain joins TRBV18 and TRBJ1-1; no clear D gene. Between the trimmed V and J ends, which lost 9 bases and 1 base, there was a span of 9 bases. CDR1 and CDR2 from the germline V gene are KGHSH and LQKENI. The CDR3 has 12 amino acids. CDR3 DNA sequence: TGTGCCAGTTCCCAGGAGAACACTGAAGCTTTCTTT. Protein sequence: CASSQENTEAFF.

The gene calls are TRBV5-1 and TRBJ1-2; tentatively, D is TRBD1 (5 bases). V was trimmed by 0 bases and J by 4 bases, leaving 10 bases between them. Germline V gives CDR1 SGHRS, CDR2 YFSETQ. The CDR3 is 14 residues long. The CDR3 nucleotides read TGCGCCAGCAGCTTGGGGTGGGGCAGCTATGGCTACACCTTC. It specifies CASSLGWGSYGYTF.

The chain combines TRBV10-3 with TRBJ1-2; 7 nucleotides agree with TRBD1. V shed 5 bases and J 5 bases; nucleotides not matched to a gene: 8. Germline V gene sequence: CDR1 ENHRY, CDR2 SYGVKD. The CDR3 sequence is 14 residues long. The CDR3 here is CAISTGDLGYGYTF. The DNA of the CDR3 is TGTGCCATCAGTACAGGGGATTTGGGGTATGGCTACACCTTC.

The genes are TRBV6-5 and TRBJ1-5; D gene unclear. Trimming cost V 0 bases and J 0 bases, with 3 bases left between them. The CDR3 extends over 14 amino acids. Germline V gives CDR1 MNHEY, CDR2 SVGAGI. The CDR3 sequence: CASSYSYSNQPQHF. The DNA of the CDR3 is TGTGCCAGCAGTTACTCATATAGCAATCAGCCCCAGCATTTT.

V is TRBV21-1 and J is TRBJ2-7; the table calls TRBD1, which could not be checked here. TRBV21-1 counts as a pseudogene. The CDR3 extends over 14 amino acids. CDR3 nucleotide sequence: TGTGCCAGCAGCAGACTAGACAGGGACTACGAGCAGTACTTC. Translation gives CASSRLDRDYEQYF.

This chain uses TRBV28 with TRBJ2-2, with 12 bases lining up with TRBD2. This CDR3 is built from 16 residues. The germline gives CDR1 MDHEN, CDR2 SYDVKM. Trimming took 5 bases from V and 8 from J; bases not matched to a gene: 9. The CDR3 DNA is TGTGCCAGCAGTGGACCTAGCGGGGGGGCATCAGGGGAGCTGTTTTTT. Its protein product is CASSGPSGGASGELFF.

The genes are TRBV12-3 or TRBV12-4 and TRBJ2-1; D gene uncertain. V was trimmed by 6 bases and J by 6 bases, leaving 9 bases between them. CDR3 length: 12 residues. CDR3: CASRAASNEQFF. The CDR3 DNA reads TGTGCCAGCAGGGCGGCTTCCAATGAGCAGTTCTTC.

This sequence joins TRBV21-1 and TRBJ2-1; the DNA was not compared with TRBD1, the D call given in the table. TRBV21-1 constitutes a pseudogene. CDR3 size: 16 residues. CDR3 protein: CAFLMGQTCSYNEQFF. The CDR3 coding sequence is TGTGCCTTTCTTATGGGGCAGACCTGCTCCTACAATGAGCAGTTCTTC.

The chain links TRBV9 to TRBJ2-7; tentative D call: TRBD2 (6 bases). The CDR3 runs to 13 residues. In germline, CDR1 is SGDLS, CDR2 YYNGEE. Trimming took 4 bases from V and 4 from J, leaving 12 bases between them. CDR3 in DNA: TGTGCCAGCAGCCCTTCGGCGGGGTACGAGCAGTACTTC. It codes for CASSPSAGYEQYF.

In this sample, this clone turned up once. CDR3 bases: TGTGCCAGCAGCTCGAGGGTGCCCCTCGATGGCTACACCTTC. This codes for CASSSRVPLDGYTF. The chain carries TRBV7-8 and TRBJ1-2; D is unclear. Germline assignment: CDR1 SGHVS and CDR2 FQNEAQ. CDR3 length: 14 amino acids. The ends were cut back, 4 bases at V and 6 bases at J, with 15 bases in the middle.

The count of this clone is one. The genes are TRBV28 and TRBJ1-1; 7 bases match TRBD1. CDR3 length: 14 residues. Trimming at V came to 6 bases and at J to 8 bases, leaving 12 bases not matched to a gene. Looked up from germline, CDR1 is MDHEN and CDR2 is SYDVKM. CDR3 loop: CASSSTGTASEAFF. The CDR3 DNA reads TGTGCCAGCAGCAGTACCGGGACAGCTTCCGAAGCTTTCTTT. The complete variable domain, with remaining parts taken from reference TRBV28 and TRBJ1-1, reads DVKVTQSSRYLVKRTGEKVFLECVQDMDHENMFWYRQDPGLGLRLIYFSYDVKMKEKGDIPEGYSVSREKKERFSLILESASTNQTSMYLCASSSTGTASEAFFGQGTRLTVV.

Of note for this clone: The junction does not match germline at one end; this may be a read error. The gene calls are TRBV5-6 and TRBJ1-5; 9 nucleotides align to TRBD1. The CDR3 sequence is 16 residues long. Germline V CDR1 and CDR2: SGHDT, YYEEEE. CDR3 in amino acids: CASSLEGQGLNQPQHF. CDR3 sequence (DNA): TGTGCCAGCAGTTTGGAAGGACAGGGGCTTAATCAGCCCCAGCATTTT.

V usage is TRBV12-3 or TRBV12-4 and J usage is TRBJ1-1, with 8 bases matching TRBD1. The CDR3 is 13 residues long. After removal of 6 bases from V and 2 bases from J, the junction contained 2 bases not matched to a gene. The CDR3 region has the DNA TGTGCCAGCAGGGGGACAGGAAACACTGAAGCTTTCTTT. Its protein product is CASRGTGNTEAFF.

The chain carries TRBV19 and TRBJ1-2, with D possibly being TRBD1 (6 bases). Trimming removed 5 bases from V and 4 bases from J, with 14 bases in between. The CDR3 contains 14 residues. Germline V gene sequence: CDR1 LNHDA, CDR2 SQIVND (reference sequence). This CDR3 reads CASSLPARGYGYTF. In DNA, the CDR3 is TGTGCCAGTAGTCTCCCCGCCAGGGGCTATGGCTACACCTTC.

This clone was seen many times. The chain uses TRBV19 and TRBJ2-7; 12 nucleotides match TRBD1. This CDR3 is 15 amino acids long. V trimming: 5 bases; J trimming: 9 bases; junction bases outside the gene matches: 11. Germline values: CDR1 LNHDA, CDR2 SQIVND (reference sequence). CDR3 region: CASSLRGTGGLWQYF. Written as DNA, the CDR3 is TGTGCCAGTAGTCTTCGCGGGACAGGGGGCTTATGGCAGTACTTC.

V and J are TRBV14 and TRBJ2-3; 7 bases match TRBD1. Germline V gene lookup returns CDR1 SGHDN and CDR2 FVKESK. The CDR3 covers 17 residues. V was clipped by 4 bases and J by 3 bases; unmatched bases: 13. CDR3 loop: CASSPRQGSHRTDTQYF. In DNA form, the CDR3 reads TGTGCCAGCAGCCCACGACAGGGATCCCATCGGACAGATACGCAGTATTTT.

This clone was recorded once. V is TRBV5-1 and J is TRBJ1-1; D uncertain. The CDR3 length is 11 residues. V dropped 5 bases and J dropped 13 bases, with 15 bases sitting between them. In germline, CDR1 is SGHRS, CDR2 YFSETQ. The CDR3 region is CASSSGWRLFF. CDR3 nucleotides: TGCGCCAGCAGTTCCGGGTGGAGGCTTTTCTTT.

The J gene is TRBJ1-3, the V gene TRBV15; D unresolved. Trimming left V 0 bases short and J 4 bases short, with 10 bases between. This CDR3 has 15 amino acids. Germline lookup yields CDR1 LNHNV and CDR2 YYDKDF (reference sequence). CDR3 bases: TGTGCCACCAGCAGAGAGGTAACAGTCGGAAACACCATATATTTT. As protein: CATSREVTVGNTIYF.

This clone has a single count. The V call is TRBV18, the J call TRBJ1-1, with D possibly being TRBD1 (5 bases). V shed 6 bases and J shed 1 base, with 9 bases lying between them. The CDR3 has 13 amino acids. Germline CDR1 is KGHSH and CDR2 is LQKENI. The CDR3 DNA reads TGTGCCAGCTCGCTGGGGGGGAACACTGAAGCTTTCTTT. Translation gives CASSLGGNTEAFF.

V and J are TRBV6-4 and TRBJ2-3; 8 bases line up with TRBD1. V lost 4 bases to trimming and J lost 1 base; unmatched junction nucleotides: 4. Germline V CDR1 and CDR2: MRHNA, SNTAGT. The CDR3 covers 15 residues. The CDR3 loop reads CASSASGGRTDTQYF. CDR3 nucleotide sequence: TGTGCCAGCAGTGCCTCAGGGGGCCGCACAGATACGCAGTATTTT.

J is TRBJ1-1 and V is TRBV6-5; TRBD1 aligns across 7 bases. In germline, CDR1 is MNHEY, CDR2 SVGAGI. V lost 8 bases to trimming and J lost 1 base; unmatched junction nucleotides: 7. The CDR3 consists of 14 residues. The CDR3, as DNA: TGTGCCAGCGGACGGGACAGCCCGAACACTGAAGCTTTCTTT. It encodes CASGRDSPNTEAFF.

The chain combines TRBV19 with TRBJ1-2, with 9 nucleotides matching TRBD1. Germline lookup yields CDR1 LNHDA and CDR2 SQIVND (reference sequence). Trimming at V came to 8 bases and at J to 10 bases, leaving 11 bases not matched to a gene. The CDR3 is 13 residues long. CDR3 bases: TGTGCCAGTGGTTCGGGACAGGGAATGGACTACACCTTC. This gives the protein CASGSGQGMDYTF. Drawing the rest from reference TRBV19 and TRBJ1-2, the complete variable domain is DGGITQSPKYLFRKEGQNVTLSCEQNLNHDAMYWYRQDPGQGLRLIYYSQIVNDFQKGDIAEGYSVSREKKESFPLTVTSAQKNPTAFYLCASGSGQGMDYTFGSGTRLTVV.

The V gene is TRBV15, the J gene TRBJ1-5, with 8 bases that match TRBD1. V lost 1 base and J lost 0; bases outside the gene matches: 2. The CDR3 is 16 residues long. Germline values: CDR1 LNHNV, CDR2 YYDKDF (reference sequence). CDR3 bases: TGTGCCACCAGCAGAGGCAGGGGGCGTAGCAATCAGCCCCAGCATTTT. It yields the protein CATSRGRGRSNQPQHF.

The rearrangement links TRBV21-1 to TRBJ2-4; no check of the table's D call, TRBD1, against the DNA was made. TRBV21-1 is deemed a pseudogene. The CDR3 runs to 15 residues. This CDR3 reads CASSRQDRVKNIQYF. Here the CDR3 DNA reads TGTGCCAGCAGCAGACAGGACAGGGTTAAAAACATTCAGTACTTC.

The rearrangement links TRBV28 to TRBJ1-5; TRBD1 agrees at 7 bases. J was trimmed by 3 bases and V by 5 bases; bases with no gene match: 10. The CDR3 sequence is 16 residues long. CDR1 MDHEN and CDR2 SYDVKM come from the germline V gene. DNA for the CDR3: TGTGCCAGCAGTCCCAGGGGACAGCGGCACAATCAGCCCCAGCATTTT. Its protein is CASSPRGQRHNQPQHF.

This clone was detected a few times. V gene TRBV10-3 combines with J gene TRBJ2-7, with D perhaps TRBD1 (5 bases). Germline loops: CDR1 ENHRY, CDR2 SYGVKD. Trimming took 8 bases from V and 1 from J, leaving 9 bases between them. The CDR3 covers 12 residues. The CDR3, as DNA: TGTGCCATCGGGGCCCCGTCCTACGAGCAGTACTTC. Amino acids: CAIGAPSYEQYF.

This chain links TRBV6-5 with TRBJ2-3; TRBD2 aligns across 11 bases. This CDR3 comprises 15 residues. V lost 7 bases to trimming and J lost 4 bases; unmatched junction nucleotides: 7. Germline assignment: CDR1 MNHEY and CDR2 SVGAGI. For the CDR3, the DNA is TGTGCCAGCAAAATAGCGGGGGGGCCAGCAGATACGCAGTATTTT. It encodes CASKIAGGPADTQYF.